This TCR beta chain was profiled in a study of cytomegalovirus exposure and HLA in healthy donors (dated by TCRdb to about 2017). About the full investigation: An earlier analysis of some 600 of the donors reported about 300 Gb of sequence data and 95 million to 120 million unique TCR beta sequences obtained from about 180 million T cells. An early release that covered some 640 HLA-typed donors contained 250 to 350 gigabases of sequencing data and 70 million to 100 million unique TCR sequences. The genetic ancestry cluster associated with self-reported Caucasian donors included 65% to 90% of the roughly 380 genotyped donors. The study aimed to test whether signatures of past pathogen exposure could be identified by cataloging public T cell receptors. Using immunosequencing, the study profiled T cell repertoires from 500 to 800 subjects and related those repertoires to cytomegalovirus serostatus. A separate validation cohort of roughly 110 different subjects was used in addition to the approximately 670-subject first cohort. To predict cytomegalovirus infection status, the study combined high-throughput TCR immunosequencing, statistical association of individual TCRs with disease status, and machine learning. A later analysis re-examined previously published TCR beta repertoires from more than 600 donors and added high-resolution HLA genotyping to investigate patterns of TCR occurrence. The later analysis used no new phenotypic data to find candidate immune exposures, relying instead on TCR beta sequences and their occurrence across donors. An earlier analysis of 587 of the donors used high-throughput TCR beta sequencing to judge whether each TCR beta V gene segment behaved as functional or pseudogenic. Donor age, sex, ethnicity and CMV serostatus were compiled together with the repertoire data. A later genetic analysis took genome-wide SNP genotypes for about 55% of the 666 donors and used that subset as a discovery cohort. All discovery cohort repertoires had been generated on a single sequencing platform. HLA typing covered class I and class II loci at four-digit resolution. The number of donors typed differed by locus, with roughly 620-630 for A, B, C, DRB1 and DQB1, about 500 for DQA1, over 600 for DPA1, and over 400 for DPB1. Roughly 5 DR-DQ haplotypes were handled as single units for association and clustering because linkage in the cohort was strong. Among roughly 400 genotyped donors of the cohort, an average of around 240,000 unique TCR beta nucleotide sequences were sequenced per donor, roughly 20% of them non-productive. Study-wide findings and limitations: In a later analysis, TCR association rates were found to vary across HLA loci, with the most associated TCRs seen for DRB1 alleles and the fewest for HLA-C alleles. In the study, about 150 TCR beta chains were listed as associated with cytomegalovirus. Cytomegalovirus status was reported to be diagnosed by the classifier with high specificity and sensitivity in both the original and validation cohorts. Several of the top co-occurrence clusters appeared to be linked to parvovirus B19, influenza, CMV and Epstein-Barr virus, according to a later analysis. Correlated functional status among segregating V segments might be attributable to linkage disequilibrium, but an unknown experimental factor could not be ruled out. Because HLA typing was missing for some donors at each locus, association tests included only the typed subset. An association between a missense DCLRE1C variant and V-gene and J-gene trimming of TCR beta chains was found in a later genetic analysis and replicated in an independent cohort. A further reported finding was that TCR beta sequences accurately predicted the HLA-A and HLA-B alleles for most subjects in the first cohort. When HLA alleles, especially DR and DQ, strongly co-occurred, attributing TCR associations to individual alleles was difficult. A later analysis found that most CMV-associated TCR beta chains appeared HLA-restricted, with HLA associations seemingly driven largely by CMV exposure. A cluster of highly shared sequence variants was judged likely to represent a technical artifact of the sequencing pipeline. Most TCR sequences were seen in very few donors, while some public TCRs were found in many individuals. Because counts were too low, approximately 15 rarely observed V segments, including chromosome 9 orphons, were excluded from the earlier analysis of 500 to 700 of the donors. A later analysis found that HLA-associated TCR beta chains were more clonally expanded and had lower generation probabilities than equally common non-associated chains. CMV serostatus was the only immune exposure information available for the cohort. This cohort had only TCR beta chains sequenced, and the lack of alpha or paired-chain data limited which features could be detected. Because the 87-base-pair reads could not distinguish some IMGT-functional V segments, including TRBV6-2 and TRBV6-3, those segments were excluded. Three of the identified cytomegalovirus-associated TCR beta chains were confirmed in vitro to be specific for cytomegalovirus antigens. An earlier analysis of several hundred of the donors showed that most TCR beta V segments appeared in productive rearrangements either about 87% or about 30% of the time, which broadly matched IMGT annotations. Specific HLA alleles were associated with 15,000 to 20,000 TCR beta sequences at a false discovery rate of 0.05 in a later analysis. It was suggested by the authors that the approach could potentially be generalized to other disease states and immunological phenotypes. Presence/absence analyses assumed roughly uniform sequencing depth across donors, an assumption that may not hold. In a later genetic analysis, fewer N-insertions in productive TCRs were reported among donors in an Asian-associated ancestry cluster than the 666-donor mean.

In regard to this clone: Its antigen is still unknown. Qualities for individual bases were not recorded, and no much larger clone is one base off.

Trimming accounts for 4 bases at V and 4 bases at J, while the number of junction bases matched to no gene is 4. The CDR1 and CDR2 encoded by the germline V gene (reference sequence) are GTSNPN and SVGIG. From the cysteine through the phenylalanine, the CDR3 covers 13 amino acids. Just CDR3 DNA is preserved here, 39 bases in frame from base 1. Library preparation was by the immunoSEQ multiplex PCR assay. The multiplex PCR relied on a mix of 60 forward primers for TCR Vbeta segments and 13 reverse primers for TCR Jbeta segments. The CDR3 region of rearranged TCR beta genes was amplified from genomic DNA by a multiplex PCR assay. On the Illumina HiSeq System, the amplified TCR beta libraries were sequenced as 87-base-pair reads. The paper's processing steps were these. In a later analysis, roughly 80 million unique TCR beta chains were counted across the 500 to 700 repertoires, and some 10 million of these chains were shared by at least two donors. Raw reads were error-corrected and collapsed into unique sequences by a nearest-neighbor algorithm in which closely related sequences were merged to remove PCR and sequencing errors. To assign V, D and J gene segments, CDR3 sequences were aligned to IMGT reference sequences. Each retained sequence needed at least a six-nucleotide match to both a V gene segment and a J gene segment. Rearrangements were classified as productive when the CDR3 lacked stop codons and remained in frame with V and J, and all other rearrangements were classified as non-productive. CDR3 was defined by IMGT convention, running from the second conserved V-encoded cysteine to the conserved J-encoded phenylalanine. In an earlier analysis of just under 600 of the donors, sequences lacking an unambiguous match to a single V gene segment were excluded. An earlier analysis of several hundred of the donors called V segments functional above 56.7% productive rearrangements and segregating when the between-donor standard deviation exceeded 5%. To diagnose cytomegalovirus status from the catalog of TCR beta chain sequences, a statistical classification framework was built. In a later analysis, V and J genes were assigned by comparing TCR nucleotide sequences against IMGT/GENE-DB human TR gene sequences. Using the TCRdist pipeline, a later analysis assigned CDR3 sequences along with most-parsimonious VDJ recombination scenarios. A later analysis defined each TCR beta chain by its CDR3 amino acid sequence plus V-gene family, and excluded reads lacking a unique V-gene family. As a way to deal with suspected cross-contamination and a sequencing artifact, a later analysis dropped under 600 nucleotide sequences that were highly shared and had low generation probability. For each public chain, a later analysis derived a clonal expansion index from normalized ranks of inferred template counts within each repertoire. In a later analysis, generation probabilities were computed using a VDJ recombination model fitted to out-of-frame rearrangements, and the results were checked against IGoR. Hypergeometric tests were used in a later analysis to score TCR-TCR, TCR-HLA and TCR-CMV co-occurrence, with a repertoire-size bias correction applied to the TCR pairs. In a later analysis, false discovery rates were estimated by permuting HLA or CMV assignments 20 times. In a later analysis, co-occurring TCRs were grouped with DBSCAN, and TCRdist sequence similarity was added when clustering was performed within HLA-allele-positive subsets. Repertoires with fewer than 30,000 or more than 120,000 public chains were left out of co-occurrence clustering, as were about 5 repertoires with anomalous nucleotide sharing. The table was pulled from immuneACCESS by TCRdb, which kept in-frame rearrangements only. Such tables lose some clones; where checked, under half of the loss comes from unresolved V genes, and the rest has no known cause. V, J and clone size are those of that table, while D and trimming were read from the DNA. Counted in this sample were about 200,000 clones; roughly 85% of them appeared once. The ten largest clonotypes hold 1.5% to 2% of the sample.

The cohort was made up of 500 to 850 healthy bone marrow donors. All cohort members were sampled while nominally healthy, although unrecorded immune exposures were likely present. The donor was CMV seronegative and was included in the group of several hundred seronegative cohort members. Every donor gave a peripheral blood sample, and the peripheral blood mononuclear cells from that sample were used for TCR beta sequencing. The Qiagen DNeasy Blood Extraction Kit was used to extract genomic DNA from the blood cell samples. The chain employs TRBV30 and TRBJ2-3; 8 bases in the middle match TRBD1. The TCR comes from a man in his late teens or twenties in good health and CMV-seronegative. The sample was PBMCs. Here is the DNA: TGTGCCTGGACAGGGGGCAGGGCAGATACGCAGTATTTT. Its protein is CAWTGGRADTQYF.